This TCR beta chain was recorded in a study of CD8+ T cells in alopecia areata. The overall study: Oral tofacitinib (5 to 10 mg twice daily) was administered to treated patients.

Researchers took lesional scalp punch biopsies and peripheral blood from people who were alopecia areata patients. Investigators sorted PBMCs to obtain both CD4+ and CD8+ T cells. Extracted RNA was reverse transcribed, and the resulting cDNA served as sequencing template. Measured with immunoSEQ multiplex PCR; TCRdb has only the in-frame clones, and not every one. The data contain 170,000 or so clones, around 63% of them singletons. Trimming cost V 3 bases and J 5 bases, with 11 bases left between them. The V gene's germline CDR1 is SGHTA and CDR2 FQGNSA. The CDR3 contains 13 residues. This receptor was taken from a human donor with alopecia areata. The chain joins TRBV7-2 to TRBJ2-7, with TRBD1 as a possible D gene (5 bases). The sequencing used CD4+ T cells sorted from blood, collected at week 0. The CDR3 nucleotides are TGTGCCAGCAGCTTGGCAGGGATGAACGAGCAGTACTTC. Amino acid sequence: CASSLAGMNEQYF.